The rows below give T cell receptor beta chains drawn from one sample of a study of B cell selection in AIRE deficiency. TCRdb keeps only in-frame clones here, not all; method: immunoSEQ multiplex PCR. The data contain 20,000 to 25,000 clones, about 94% of them singletons. Source material: Tregs sorted from PBMCs. The source of these receptors is a human donor with AIRE deficiency. Each CDR3 is given with its conserved first and last residue. D genes are given only for firm matches. The size entry is marked missing in some rows and otherwise reads once, few, many or a size class.

v_call	d_call	j_call	clone_size	cdr3_nt	cdr3_aa
TRBV7-8	.	TRBJ1-2	.	TGTGCCAGCAGCTGGAGTATCGGCTACACCTTC	CASSWSIGYTF
TRBV5-4	.	TRBJ1-3	.	TGTGCCAGCAGCTTGTTAGGGGTTGGCGGAAACACCATATATTTT	CASSLLGVGGNTIYF
TRBV28	TRBD1	TRBJ2-1	.	TGTGCCAGCAGTTCACAAGACAGGGGGCGTCCGTTCTTC	CASSSQDRGRPFF
TRBV5-3	.	TRBJ1-6	.	TGTGCCAGAAGCTTGGCCGGACTGTTCTATAATTCACCCCTCCACTTT	CARSLAGLFYNSPLHF
TRBV5-6	.	TRBJ1-4	.	TGTGCCAGCAGTCGCGGACAGCAAGCAACTAATGAAAAACTGTTTTTT	CASSRGQQATNEKLFF
TRBV28	TRBD1	TRBJ2-7	.	TGTGCCAGCAGGTACAGGGGACACTACGAGCAGTACTTC	CASRYRGHYEQYF
TRBV11-2	.	TRBJ2-7	once	TGTGCCAGCAGCTTGCGGGGGCGGTACGAGCAGTACTTC	CASSLRGRYEQYF
TRBV5-1	TRBD2	TRBJ2-1	.	TGCGCCAGCAGCCGAGATTATACTAGCGGGCCCCCCTACAATGAGCAGTTCTTC	CASSRDYTSGPPYNEQFF
TRBV28	.	TRBJ1-1	.	TGTGCCAGCAGTTTATATCTGGACAGCCGTGAAGCTTTCTTT	CASSLYLDSREAFF
TRBV7-2	TRBD2	TRBJ2-3	.	TGTGCCACCTCAGCGGGAGTATGGGATACGCAGTATTTT	CATSAGVWDTQYF
TRBV2	.	TRBJ1-4	.	TGTGCCAGCAGTGCTGGTAATGAAAAACTGTTTTTT	CASSAGNEKLFF
TRBV18	.	TRBJ2-7	.	TGTGCCAGCTCTCCCGGGACGTTTTCCTACGAGCAGTACTTC	CASSPGTFSYEQYF
TRBV4-1	.	TRBJ2-1	.	TGCGCCAGCAGCCAAGTCCCTCAGGACAATGAGCAGTTCTTC	CASSQVPQDNEQFF
TRBV11-2	.	TRBJ2-7	.	TGTGCCAGCAGCTTAAGCGGGCCGAGCTCCTACGAGCAGTACTTC	CASSLSGPSSYEQYF
TRBV4-2	.	TRBJ2-3	.	TGTGCCAGCAGCCAAGGACACCGCACAGATACGCAGTATTTT	CASSQGHRTDTQYF
TRBV9	TRBD1	TRBJ2-2	.	TGTGCCAGCAGCGGACAGGGAGATTCGAACACCGGGGAGCTGTTTTTT	CASSGQGDSNTGELFF
TRBV6-5	.	TRBJ1-2	.	TGTGCCAGCAGTTCGAACAACCATTATGGCTACACCTTC	CASSSNNHYGYTF
TRBV19	.	TRBJ1-2	.	TGTGCCAGTAACCCCACCGGGACGGTTAACTATGGCTACACCTTC	CASNPTGTVNYGYTF
TRBV7-9	.	TRBJ2-3	.	TGTGCCAGCAGCTTAGCTCGTTGGGGACCTCTCGCGGCGCAGTATTTT	CASSLARWGPLAAQYF
TRBV28	TRBD2	TRBJ2-1	.	TGTGCCAGTCGGACTAGCGGTAGGTTCTTC	CASRTSGRFF
TRBV30	.	TRBJ2-3	.	TGTGCCTGCGGGAGTCAGCGCACAGATACGCAGTATTTT	CACGSQRTDTQYF
TRBV18	TRBD1	TRBJ2-3	.	TGTGCCAGCTCACCACGGGCAGGGGGCCGCGGGTCCTCAGATACGCAGTATTTT	CASSPRAGGRGSSDTQYF
TRBV7-9	.	TRBJ2-1	.	TGTGCCAGCAGCCTCCCCGGACAGATCGGGAATGAGCAGTTCTTC	CASSLPGQIGNEQFF
TRBV2	TRBD2	TRBJ2-1	once	TGTGCGGCCAGGGCGACTAGCGGGATCAGTGAGCAGTTCTTC	CAARATSGISEQFF
TRBV9	.	TRBJ1-6	.	TGTGCCAGCAGCGTAGAGCCTACAGGGAGTTATTTAGGTTCACCCCTCCACTTT	CASSVEPTGSYLGSPLHF
TRBV6-6	.	TRBJ2-3	once	TGTGCCAGCAGTACGCGAGATACGCAGTATTTT	CASSTRDTQYF
TRBV19	.	TRBJ1-1	.	TGTGCCAGTAGTAGGAGGACATCTCATGTGAACACTGAAGCTTTCTTT	CASSRRTSHVNTEAFF
TRBV10-2	.	TRBJ2-3	.	TGCGCCAGCAGGGACGGAAGCACAGATACGCAGTATTTT	CASRDGSTDTQYF
TRBV18	TRBD2	TRBJ2-1	.	TGTGCCAGCTCACCAACCGGGACTAGCGGGAGGAAAGGGTCCTACAATGAGCAGTTCTTC	CASSPTGTSGRKGSYNEQFF
TRBV28	.	TRBJ1-1	.	TGTGCCAGCAGTTGGGTAGGGATGAACACTGAAGCTTTCTTT	CASSWVGMNTEAFF
TRBV30	TRBD1	TRBJ1-4	.	TGTGCCTGGAGTGTCGGGACAGGGGGTGAAAAACTGTTTTTT	CAWSVGTGGEKLFF